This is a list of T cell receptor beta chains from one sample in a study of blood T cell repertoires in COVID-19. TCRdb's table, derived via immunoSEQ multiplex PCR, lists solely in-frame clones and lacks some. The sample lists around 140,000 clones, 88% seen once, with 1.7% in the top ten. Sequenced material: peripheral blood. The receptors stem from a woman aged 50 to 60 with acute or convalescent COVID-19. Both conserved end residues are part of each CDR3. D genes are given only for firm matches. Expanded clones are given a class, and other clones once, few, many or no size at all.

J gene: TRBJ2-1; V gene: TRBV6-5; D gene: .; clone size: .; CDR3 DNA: TGTGCCACCCAGGACTATGAGCAGTTCTTC; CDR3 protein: CATQDYEQFF
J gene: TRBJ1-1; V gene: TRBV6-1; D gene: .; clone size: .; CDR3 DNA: TGTGCCAGCAGTGAAAGACACACGAACACTGAAGCTTTCTTT; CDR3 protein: CASSERHTNTEAFF
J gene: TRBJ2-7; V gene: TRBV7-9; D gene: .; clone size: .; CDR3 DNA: TGTGCCAGCAGTCCTATGCTTCGCGAGCAGTACTTC; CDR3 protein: CASSPMLREQYF
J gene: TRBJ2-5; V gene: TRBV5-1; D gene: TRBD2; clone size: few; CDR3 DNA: TGCGCCAGCAGGAATTTACTAGCGGGGGGGCAAGAGACCCAGTACTTC; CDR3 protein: CASRNLLAGGQETQYF
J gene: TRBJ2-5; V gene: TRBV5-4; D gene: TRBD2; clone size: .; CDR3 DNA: TGTGCCAGCAGCTTGGCACTAGCGGGTCAAGAGACCCAGTACTTC; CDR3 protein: CASSLALAGQETQYF
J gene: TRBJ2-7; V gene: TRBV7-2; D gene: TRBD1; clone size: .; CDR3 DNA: TGTGCCAGCAGCTTGGGGGGGACAGGGGCCTACGAGCAGTACTTC; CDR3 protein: CASSLGGTGAYEQYF
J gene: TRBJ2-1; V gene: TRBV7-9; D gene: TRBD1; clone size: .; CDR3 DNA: TGTGCCAGCAGCTTAGGGGACAGGGAGTACGGTAATGAGCAGTTCTTC; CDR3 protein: CASSLGDREYGNEQFF
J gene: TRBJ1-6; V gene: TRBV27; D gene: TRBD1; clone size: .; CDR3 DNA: TGTGCCAGCCAGGAGAGACAGGGAGTTGCTTCACCCCTCCACTTT; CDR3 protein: CASQERQGVASPLHF
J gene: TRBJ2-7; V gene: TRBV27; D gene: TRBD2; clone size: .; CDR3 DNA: TGTGCCAGCAGTCCCACCCCGGGACTAGCCAGCTACGAGCAGTACTTC; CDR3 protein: CASSPTPGLASYEQYF
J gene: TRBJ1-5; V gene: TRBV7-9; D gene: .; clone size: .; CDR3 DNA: TGTGCCAGCAGCCCACAGGATCAGCCCCAGCATTTT; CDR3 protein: CASSPQDQPQHF
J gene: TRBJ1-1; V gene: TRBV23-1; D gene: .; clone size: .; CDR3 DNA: TGCGCCAGCAGTCAATCTTTGGGGGCACCTGAAGCTTTCTTT; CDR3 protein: CASSQSLGAPEAFF